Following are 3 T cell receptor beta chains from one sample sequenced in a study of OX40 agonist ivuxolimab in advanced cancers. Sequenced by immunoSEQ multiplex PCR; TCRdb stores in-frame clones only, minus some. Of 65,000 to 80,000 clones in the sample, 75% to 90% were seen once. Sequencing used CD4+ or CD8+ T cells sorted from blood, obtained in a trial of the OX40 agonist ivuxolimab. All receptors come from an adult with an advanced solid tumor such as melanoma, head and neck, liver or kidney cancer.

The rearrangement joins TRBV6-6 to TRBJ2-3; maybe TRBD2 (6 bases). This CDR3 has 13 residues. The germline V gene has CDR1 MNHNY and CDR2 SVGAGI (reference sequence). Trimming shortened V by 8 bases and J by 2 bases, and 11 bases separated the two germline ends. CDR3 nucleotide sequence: TGTGCCAGCGGGCGGGGCCCCACAGATACGCAGTATTTT. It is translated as CASGRGPTDTQYF.

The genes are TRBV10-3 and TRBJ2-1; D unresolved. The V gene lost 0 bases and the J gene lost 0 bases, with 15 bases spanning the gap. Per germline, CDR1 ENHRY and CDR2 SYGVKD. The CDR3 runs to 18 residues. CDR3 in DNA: TGTGCCATCAGTGAGTCGACTGGGCTAGGCAGCTCCTACAATGAGCAGTTCTTC. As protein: CAISESTGLGSSYNEQFF.

The CDR3 region is CASSKRNNQPQHF. CDR3 nucleotide sequence: TGTGCCAGCAGTAAACGAAACAATCAGCCCCAGCATTTT. The chain is built from TRBV6-5 and TRBJ1-5; D unclear. CDR1 and CDR2 (germline): MNHEY, SVGAGI. The CDR3 totals 13 residues. V lost 5 bases and J 3 bases, leaving 8 bases between the germline ends.